The 18 T cell receptor beta chains below come from one sample, sequenced in a study of circulating CD8 cells and anti-PD-1 response in melanoma. TCR libraries were prepared from around 14 ng of total RNA with the QIAseq Immune Repertoire TCR panel. TCRdb re-derived calls from the reads in MiXCR, one entry per CDR3 protein. This sample yields fewer than 300 distinct CDR3 sequences, of which 10% are seen a single time; about 40% belongs to the top ten. Sorting of live CD3+CD8+TCRalphabeta+ cells by PD-1 and/or TIGIT gave four subsets. The input for sequencing was CD8+ T cells from PBMCs, taken at baseline or after one month of anti-PD-1 therapy (not recorded which). The receptors come from a human donor with melanoma.

This clonotype is termed hyperexpanded. The rearrangement joins TRBV29-1 to TRBJ2-7; D unresolved. The germline V and J ends were trimmed by 1 base and 5 bases, with 18 bases remaining between them. The CDR3 is 15 amino acids. The V gene's germline CDR1 is SQVTM and CDR2 ANQGSEA. CDR3 DNA sequence: TGCAGCGTTGAAGTCTTCAGGTCGCCGGTGGACGAGCAGTACTTC. It codes for CSVEVFRSPVDEQYF.

By sample share, this clonotype is large. The rearrangement uses TRBV20-1 and TRBJ2-7, with D maybe TRBD2 (6 bases). The CDR3 runs 13 residues. The V end lost 0 bases, the J end lost 7 bases, and 13 bases lay between the germline ends. In germline, CDR1 is DFQATT, CDR2 SNEGSKA (reference sequence). The CDR3 DNA reads as TGCAGTGCTAGAGACCGGGACTCTTGGGAGCAGTACTTC. Translation: CSARDRDSWEQYF.

A word on this clonotype: A much larger clonotype is one base distant, so this may be a read error. Likely a read error: the CDR3 ends without its conserved phenylalanine or tryptophan. The chain couples TRBV5-8 to TRBJ1-3; 7 nucleotides line up with TRBD1. The CDR3 extends over 15 amino acids. Trimming took 0 bases from V and 2 from J; bases not matched to a gene: 2. Germline V gives CDR1 SGHTS, CDR2 YDEGEE. The CDR3 region is CASSLEGAPGNTIYL. The CDR3 coding sequence is TGTGCCAGCAGCTTGGAGGGGGCGCCTGGAAACACCATATATCTT.

This clonotype is labeled as large. This chain links TRBV24-1 with TRBJ2-3; 10 nucleotides line up with TRBD2. CDR1 is KGHDR, CDR2 SFDVKD, per germline. The CDR3 covers 17 residues. The junction had 8 bases not matched to a gene; V was cut back by 3 bases and J by 3 bases. The CDR3 reads CATSDPSTSGHTDTQYF. The CDR3 DNA reads TGTGCCACCAGTGATCCCTCGACTAGCGGGCATACAGATACGCAGTATTTT.

This clonotype is large within its sample. This rearrangement joins TRBV6-5 to TRBJ2-1, with unresolved D. Germline values: CDR1 MNHEY, CDR2 SVGAGI. CDR3 length equals 16 residues. Trimming stripped 0 bases from V and 3 bases from J, with 12 bases between. The CDR3 DNA reads as TGTGCCAGCAGTTACTCTCCCCCTAGTCGCTACAATGAGCAGTTCTTC. Its protein product is CASSYSPPSRYNEQFF.

In its sample, this clonotype ranks as large. This chain connects TRBV29-1 to TRBJ2-1, with 13 bases fitting TRBD2. J gave up 5 bases and V 5 bases, and 12 bases lay outside the gene matches. This CDR3 has 17 residues. Germline V lookup: CDR1 SQVTM, CDR2 ANQGSEA. In DNA form, the CDR3 reads TGCAGCGTTTCCGGGACTAGCGGGATCTTGGGAAACAATGAGCAGTTCTTC. Translating it yields CSVSGTSGILGNNEQFF.

This clonotype is deemed large (0.1 to 1%). The chain combines TRBV2 with TRBJ2-5, with 9 bases aligning to TRBD1. Germline values: CDR1 SNHLY, CDR2 FYNNEI. The CDR3 totals 14 residues. V was clipped by 6 bases and J by 0 bases; unmatched bases: 2. This CDR3 reads CASRDRGYQETQYF. Here the CDR3 DNA reads TGTGCCAGCAGGGACAGGGGTTACCAAGAGACCCAGTACTTC.

This clonotype is deemed hyperexpanded. The CDR3 DNA is TGTGCCAGCAGCTTTATGGGGTATTACGAGCAGTACTTC. It translates to CASSFMGYYEQYF. The gene calls are TRBV5-8 and TRBJ2-7; D remains unclear. From germline, CDR1 is SGHTS and CDR2 YDEGEE. The V end was cut by 2 bases, the J end by 4 bases, with 10 bases between. CDR3 length: 13 amino acids.

Details on this clonotype: Being one base from a much bigger clone, this may be a read error. Given the absence of the conserved phenylalanine or tryptophan at the CDR3 end, a read error is likely. V and J are TRBV6-6 and TRBJ2-2, with 7 bases lining up with TRBD1. Germline V gene data show CDR1 as MNHNY and CDR2 as SVGAGI (reference sequence). The CDR3 totals 15 residues. V was pared by 4 bases and J by 2 bases, with 4 bases of the junction left unmatched. DNA of the CDR3: TGTGCCAGCAGTTTCCGGGACAGAAACACCGGGGAGCTGTTTATT. This encodes CASSFRDRNTGELFI.

In this sample, this clonotype is large. The chain joins TRBV2 to TRBJ1-5; weak D call: TRBD1 (5 bases). The V gene's germline CDR1 is SNHLY and CDR2 FYNNEI. Trimming stripped 6 bases from V and 0 bases from J, with 12 bases between. The CDR3 consists of 15 residues. The CDR3 DNA reads TGTGCCAGCAGGCTGGAGGGGATTAGCAATCAGCCCCAGCATTTT. Amino acids: CASRLEGISNQPQHF.

Sample share makes this clonotype medium-sized (0.01 to 0.1%). This sequence joins TRBV5-5 and TRBJ2-7; D unclear. V lost 1 base and J lost 2, with 10 bases in between. CDR3 length: 14 residues. Germline-derived CDR1 and CDR2 are SGHKS and YYEKEE (reference sequence). The CDR3 here is CASSLSVDTYEQYF. CDR3 in DNA: TGTGCCAGCAGCTTGTCGGTAGATACCTACGAGCAGTACTTC. Full variable domain (missing parts from reference TRBV5-5 and TRBJ2-7): DAGVTQSPTHLIKTRGQQVTLRCSPISGHKSVSWYQQVLGQGPQFIFQYYEKEERGRGNFPDRFSARQFPNYSSELNVNALLLGDSALYLCASSLSVDTYEQYFGPGTRLTVT.

This clonotype is deemed large. The chain employs TRBV10-3 and TRBJ2-1; 8 nucleotides agree with TRBD2. The CDR3 extends over 16 amino acids. The germline V gene encodes CDR1 ENHRY and CDR2 SYGVKD. After removal of 3 bases from V and 5 bases from J, the junction contained 9 bases not matched to a gene. CDR3 loop: CAISDHGSGKDNEQFF. The DNA of the CDR3 is TGTGCCATCAGTGACCACGGTAGCGGGAAGGACAATGAGCAGTTCTTC.

In its sample, this clonotype is large. The chain is built from TRBV9 and TRBJ1-4; no firm D call. The CDR3 is 16 amino acids. V dropped 4 bases and J dropped 4 bases, with 17 bases sitting between them. The V gene's germline CDR1 is SGDLS and CDR2 YYNGEE. The CDR3 DNA follows: TGTGCCAGCAGCCCATCCCCAAAGATTCTTAATGAAAAACTGTTTTTT. It codes for CASSPSPKILNEKLFF. Drawing the rest from reference TRBV9 and TRBJ1-4, the complete variable domain is DSGVTQTPKHLITATGQRVTLRCSPRSGDLSVYWYQQSLDQGLQFLIQYYNGEERAKGNILERFSAQQFPDLHSELNLSSLELGDSALYFCASSPSPKILNEKLFFGSGTQLSVL.

Judged by abundance, this clonotype is large. V and J are TRBV29-1 and TRBJ1-1; tentative D call: TRBD1 (6 bases). Germline V gene lookup returns CDR1 SQVTM and CDR2 ANQGSEA. There are 13 residues in the CDR3. V lost 4 bases and J 11 bases, leaving 20 bases between the germline ends. The CDR3 here is CSVGAGEAKAAFF. CDR3 sequence (DNA): TGCAGCGTTGGCGCAGGGGAGGCCAAAGCGGCTTTCTTT.

By proportion, this clonotype is large (0.1 to 1%). The V gene is TRBV12-3 or TRBV12-4, the J gene TRBJ1-5, with D hard to call. Trimming took off 3 bases at V and 9 bases at J, with 15 bases between the two ends. The CDR3 covers 14 residues. CDR3 loop: CASSFSNLWGPQHF. The DNA for the CDR3 is TGTGCCAGCAGTTTTAGCAATCTTTGGGGGCCCCAGCATTTT.

With regard to this clonotype: This may arise from a read error, as a much more abundant clone is one base away. The chain joins TRBV28 to TRBJ1-5; D uncertain. Germline values: CDR1 MDHEN, CDR2 SYDVKM. This CDR3 region has 14 residues. In DNA, the CDR3 is TGTGCCAGCAGAACGCGGGGAAACAATCAGCTCCAGCATTTT. Translating it yields CASRTRGNNQLQHF.

This clonotype is medium-sized (0.01 to 0.1%) within its sample. The gene calls are TRBV20-1 and TRBJ1-1; D ambiguous. V was clipped by 6 bases and J by 6 bases, with 17 bases between them. CDR1 DFQATT and CDR2 SNEGSKA come from the germline V gene (reference sequence). The length of the CDR3 is 13 residues. The CDR3 here is CSAPDPDGAEAFF. The DNA of the CDR3 is TGCAGTGCCCCTGATCCCGATGGGGCTGAAGCTTTCTTT.

By its share, this clonotype is medium-sized (0.01 to 0.1%). The genes are TRBV7-2 and TRBJ2-1, with a weak D call TRBD2 (6 bases). The V and J ends lost 3 bases and 0 bases respectively, with 18 bases between them. Germline-derived CDR1 and CDR2 are SGHTA and FQGNSA. The CDR3 has 18 amino acids. The CDR3 nucleotides read TGTGCCAGCAGCTTCAAGAGGGACTTATCCCCCTCCTACAATGAGCAGTTCTTC. It encodes CASSFKRDLSPSYNEQFF.